Listed here are 9 T cell receptor beta chains from one sample, sequenced in a study of beta chain features in type 1 diabetes. Reverse transcribing all isolated RNA meant expressed TCRB transcripts were sequenced. Some clones are missing from TCRdb's copy, which holds only in-frame ones; the method was immunoSEQ multiplex PCR. This sample has almost 350,000 clones; 7.5% to 9% occur once, and the top ten carry less than 0.45%. Material for sequencing was central memory CD4+ T cells from blood. These receptor sequences come from a woman aged 18-29 years in good health.

The chain combines TRBV7-8 with TRBJ2-2, with 7 positions matching TRBD1. The CDR3 runs to 17 residues. Germline V gives CDR1 SGHVS, CDR2 FQNEAQ. Trimming cost V 5 bases and J 2 bases; bases outside gene matches: 11. The CDR3 nucleotides are TGTGCCAGCAGCCGCCTCAACAGGGGCCGTAACACCGGGGAGCTGTTTTTT. Translation gives CASSRLNRGRNTGELFF. The variable domain in full, with the rest retrieved from reference TRBV7-8 and TRBJ2-2, is GAGVSQSPRYKVAKRGQDVALRCDPISGHVSLFWYQQALGQGPEFLTYFQNEAQLDKSGLPSDRFFAERPEGSVSTLKIQRTQQEDSAVYLCASSRLNRGRNTGELFFGEGSRLTVL.

This clone was counted between two and nine times. The rearrangement uses TRBV4-1 and TRBJ2-1; a possible D gene is TRBD1 (6 bases). Germline CDR1 and CDR2: MGHRA and YSYEKL. The V end lost 4 bases, the J end lost 3 bases, and 13 bases lay between the germline ends. The length of the CDR3 is 15 residues. The DNA for the CDR3 is TGCGCCAGCAGCCCCTCAGGGGCCCTCTACAATGAGCAGTTCTTC. This encodes CASSPSGALYNEQFF.

The chain joins TRBV6-5 to TRBJ2-2; perhaps TRBD1 as D (6 bases). Germline loops: CDR1 MNHEY, CDR2 SVGAGI. V was cut by 8 bases and J by 7 bases, with 11 bases left in between. The CDR3 covers 12 residues. The CDR3 DNA reads as TGTGCCAGCGGAAAACAGGGCGGGGAGCTGTTTTTT. This translates into CASGKQGGELFF.

This clone was counted a few times. This chain connects TRBV29-1 to TRBJ2-7, with D perhaps matching TRBD2 (5 bases). Germline-derived CDR1 and CDR2 are SQVTM and ANQGSEA. Trimming removed 2 bases from V and 5 bases from J, with 13 bases in between. The CDR3 length is 13 residues. In DNA, the CDR3 is TGCAGCGTTGAAATGGATAGCGTCAACGAGCAGTACTTC. Translation: CSVEMDSVNEQYF.

Remarks on this clone: A much larger clone is a single base away; this may be a read error. The rearrangement joins TRBV11-1 to TRBJ2-7; D uncertain. V was pared by 4 bases and J by 4 bases, with 5 bases between. The CDR3 sequence is 11 residues long. Germline V gene data show CDR1 as SGHAT and CDR2 as FQDESV (reference sequence). The CDR3 loop reads CASSSQYEQYF. CDR3 nucleotide sequence: TGTGCCAGCAGCTCTCAGTACGAGCAGTACTTC.

V gene TRBV2 combines with J gene TRBJ2-2; D remains ambiguous. The CDR3 totals 14 residues. Between the trimmed V and J ends, which lost 7 bases and 7 bases, there was a span of 16 bases. Germline V gives CDR1 SNHLY, CDR2 FYNNEI. In DNA form, the CDR3 reads TGTGCCAGCAAGGGTAGTCCGGTAATCGGGGAGCTGTTTTTT. It is translated as CASKGSPVIGELFF.

Only a few counts were recorded for this clone. The chain is built from TRBV7-9 and TRBJ2-7, with D hard to call. From germline, CDR1 is SEHNR and CDR2 FQNEAQ (reference sequence). The V and J ends lost 9 bases and 3 bases respectively, with 12 bases between them. The CDR3 sequence is 12 residues long. The CDR3 DNA reads as TGTGCCAGTACAGCCATTGACTACGAGCAGTACTTC. Protein: CASTAIDYEQYF.

Regarding this clone: The sample has other DNA sequences that encode this CDR3 too. The rearrangement joins TRBV7-3 to TRBJ1-1, with D perhaps matching TRBD1 (5 bases). Germline assignment: CDR1 SGHTA and CDR2 FQGTGA. V lost 2 bases and J lost 1, with 8 bases in between. This CDR3 contains 14 residues. This CDR3 reads CASSLGQGNTEAFF. CDR3 nucleotide sequence: TGTGCCAGCAGCTTAGGGCAGGGGAACACTGAAGCTTTCTTT. Combining the CDR3 with reference TRBV7-3 and TRBJ1-1 gives the whole variable domain GAGVSQTPSNKVTEKGKYVELRCDPISGHTALYWYRQSLGQGPEFLIYFQGTGAADDSGLPNDRFFAVRPEGSVSTLKIQRTERGDSAVYLCASSLGQGNTEAFFGQGTRLTVV.

The CDR3 sequence is CAYLDLSETQYF. The CDR3 coding sequence is TGTGCCTATCTGGACTTAAGTGAGACCCAGTACTTC. This rearrangement joins TRBV5-4 to TRBJ2-5; possibly TRBD2 for D (5 bases). The germline V gene encodes CDR1 SGHNT and CDR2 YYREEE (reference sequence). The CDR3 has 12 amino acids. The ends were cut back, 10 bases at V and 5 bases at J, with 15 bases in the middle. The full variable domain, completed using reference TRBV5-4 and TRBJ2-5, is ETGVTQSPTHLIKTRGQQVTLRCSSQSGHNTVSWYQQALGQGPQFIFQYYREEENGRGNFPPRFSGLQFPNYSSELNVNALELDDSALYLCAYLDLSETQYFGPGTRLLVL.